This T cell receptor beta chain was profiled in a study of shared clonotypes between healthy human individuals (TCRdb year 2020). Regarding the study in general: Two women and a few men aged 18 to 49 years were included in the cohort. For each donor, CD4 naive and CD4 memory were each given three plates, CD8 naive was given two plates, and CD8 memory was given one plate. The study deeply sequenced blood TCR repertoires of several healthy adults to estimate repertoire size and the extent of clonotype sharing between individuals. To increase sequencing depth and limit assay-specific biases, different laboratories used diverse techniques to prepare libraries and sequence TCR repertoires. Leukapheresis yielded between about 0.94 and 8.9 billion PBMCs per donor. Beyond this particular receptor, the publication reports: Roughly 5% of naive CD4, 3.5% of naive CD8, about 2.1% of memory CD4, and 0.35% to 0.4% of memory CD8 clonotypes were shared across several donors. Larger estimated clonotype richness was generally found for naive subsets than for memory subsets. Sampling was restricted to blood, and TCR repertoires in tissue are likely to differ from TCR repertoires in blood. Compared with non-shared clonotypes, clonotypes shared by all four sorted-subset donors had higher generation probabilities. The genetic and exposure-history diversity represented was limited by the small number of donors. Based on pairwise subsampling, the degree of clonotype sharing among donors was expected to be affected by sequencing depth. Rarefaction of sorted-subset datasets indicated incomplete sequencing despite the large sequencing depth.

This clone was recorded only once. What this receptor recognizes is not known. Base-call qualities are not available, and no considerably larger clone is one nucleotide away. Using the deep immunoSEQ assay, multiplex PCR amplified TCR CDR3 regions from genomic DNA. Genomic DNA extracted from each cell subset was distributed evenly over all wells of several immunoSEQ 96-well plates, and each plate served as one replicate. For sorted subsets, roughly 200 ng of genomic DNA, equivalent to roughly 30,000 T cell genomes, went into each replicate PCR. Purified libraries were measured with a Qubit 3.0 fluorometer, size-checked on a Bioanalyzer 2100, and measured again with the KAPA Library Quantification kit. Every immunoSEQ 96-well plate was sequenced on a separate single-read 150-cycle Illumina NextSeq 550 flow cell. The authors' pipeline ran thus. The immunoSEQ output contained only junctional sequences without quality scores, so filtering could not match that applied to full-length reads. Sequences were annotated with PyIR, a Python wrapper for IgBLAST v1.9, and V/J genes and CDR3 were assigned using IMGT germline references. Reads were filtered out if the reads had weak V/J assignments (E-value above 1e-6), no CDR3, stop codons, out-of-frame junctions, or ambiguous translated residues. V3J clonotypes were defined as sequences sharing an identical inferred V gene, J gene, and CDR3 amino acid sequence. To compute the percentage overlap between repertoires, the number of shared unique clonotypes was divided by the size of the smaller repertoire. Richness of each repertoire was evaluated using RTK rarefaction, the Chao1 estimator, and Recon v2.1 estimates of unobserved clonotypes. OLGA was used to compute generation probabilities for all TCRbeta clonotypes that the gDNA method yielded from several donors. As stored in TCRdb, this immuneACCESS dataset retains in-frame rearrangements with V and J assigned. A fraction of the clones does not appear; measured against another copy, unresolved V genes explain less than half of the discrepancy, and the remainder lacks a known reason. That table gives V, J and clone size, and the DNA gave D and trimming. This sample is represented by millions of clones; around 90% of them were singletons. The ten largest clones take up roughly 0.14% of the sample.

Healthy HIV-negative adults with no recently reported acute infections or vaccinations were included as donors. All donors were Caucasian adults living in Nashville, Tennessee, USA. CD4+ T cells were enriched by magnetic negative selection, after which naive cells were positively selected on CD45RA and the negative fraction was taken as the memory subset. After blood collection by leukapheresis, PBMCs were isolated using Ficoll-Histopaque density gradient centrifugation and then cryopreserved in the vapor phase of liquid nitrogen. Purity and quantity of every magnetically sorted T cell population were checked by analytical flow cytometry. Genomic DNA was isolated from every sorted fraction and measured by UV absorbance on a Nanodrop 2000c. V is pruned by 6 bases and J by 2 bases, leaving 7 bases of the junction without a gene match. From a lookup of the germline V gene, CDR1 and CDR2 are SQVTM and ANQGSEA. The CDR3 numbers 13 residues from cysteine through phenylalanine. Only the CDR3 region is kept as DNA, spanning 39 bases read in frame from base 1.

Sequencing was carried out using naive CD4+ T cells sorted from blood. The meaning of the sample's cell subset or site label: CD45RA+ positively selected. The clonotype originates from a young man in good health. The receptor chain draws on TRBV29-1 and TRBJ2-7; TRBD1 fits 7 bases in the junction. The nucleotide sequence reads TGCAGCGTGATACAGGGGACCCCCTACGAGCAGTACTTC. This translates into CSVIQGTPYEQYF.